The clone carrying this T cell receptor (beta chain) has just a few counts. Antigen specificity is unknown. Germline V lookup: CDR1 SGHTA, CDR2 FQGNSA. CDR3 length: 15 residues. Trimming took off 4 bases at V and 6 bases at J, with 13 bases between the two ends. TCRdb itself ran the 5' RACE reads through MiXCR, one entry per CDR3 protein. This table holds fewer than 9,000 distinct CDR3 sequences, about 50% found once. Memory CD4+ cells were defined as CD4+CD45RO+CD25-. Study-wide findings and caveats: Greatest tumor Treg TCR overlap was with tumor naive CD4+ cells.

The source of this sequence is a female donor with breast cancer. Sequencing input: memory CD4+ T cells sorted from a lymph node. Subset in this sample: memory CD4+ T cells, CD4+CD45RO+CD25-. The chain joins TRBV7-2 to TRBJ1-6, with D possibly matching TRBD1 (6 bases). CDR3 bases: TGTGCCAGCAGCTACAGGGATCCCGCTAATTCACCCCTCCACTTT. The encoded protein is CASSYRDPANSPLHF.